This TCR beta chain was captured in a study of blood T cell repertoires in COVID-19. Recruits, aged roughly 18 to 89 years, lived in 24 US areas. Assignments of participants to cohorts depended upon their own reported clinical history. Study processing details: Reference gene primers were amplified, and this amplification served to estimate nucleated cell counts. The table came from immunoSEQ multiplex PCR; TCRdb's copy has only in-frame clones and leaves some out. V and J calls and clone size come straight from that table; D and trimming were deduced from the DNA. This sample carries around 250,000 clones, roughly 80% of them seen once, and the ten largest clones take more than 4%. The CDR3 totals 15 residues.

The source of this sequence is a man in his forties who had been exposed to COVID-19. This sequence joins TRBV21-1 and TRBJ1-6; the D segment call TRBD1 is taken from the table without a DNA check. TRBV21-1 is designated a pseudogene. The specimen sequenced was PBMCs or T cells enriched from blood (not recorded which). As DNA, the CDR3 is TGTGCCAGCACGACAGTGAGCTCCTATAATTCACCCCTCCACTTT. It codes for CASTTVSSYNSPLHF.